Listed below are T cell receptor beta chains from one sample, sequenced in a study of T cell clones after liver transplantation. The table came from immunoSEQ multiplex PCR; TCRdb's copy has only in-frame clones and leaves some out. The table has roughly 100,000 clones, about 86% seen once. The sequencing used CD4+ T cells from blood, collected approximately 43 months after liver transplant. The source of these receptors is a human patient who received a liver transplant. Some T cells may have come from the graft donor. Each CDR3 is given with its conserved first and last residue. D genes are given only for firm matches. Only some rows state a clone size, as once, few, many or a class for expanded clones.

abundance	d_gene	j_gene	v_gene	CDR3aa	CDR3nt
.	.	TRBJ2-3	TRBV7-3	CASSPIGPSDTQYF	TGTGCCAGCAGCCCAATCGGGCCGTCAGATACGCAGTATTTT
.	.	TRBJ2-6	TRBV19	CASSFTGRGGANVLTF	TGTGCCAGTAGTTTCACAGGGAGGGGTGGGGCCAACGTCCTGACTTTC
few	.	TRBJ1-2	TRBV7-2	CASREGLSNYGYTF	TGTGCCAGCAGGGAGGGTTTGTCTAACTATGGCTACACCTTC
few	.	TRBJ2-2	TRBV10-1	CASSSGHGATGELFF	TGCGCCAGCAGTTCAGGGCACGGTGCCACCGGGGAGCTGTTTTTT
.	.	TRBJ2-5	TRBV7-2	CASSPRGGNQETQYF	TGTGCCAGCAGCCCCAGGGGGGGAAACCAAGAGACCCAGTACTTC
.	TRBD1	TRBJ2-1	TRBV27	CASSPTGTAYNEQFF	TGTGCCAGCAGTCCAACCGGGACAGCCTACAATGAGCAGTTCTTC
.	.	TRBJ2-2	TRBV9	CASKREGSNTGELFF	TGTGCCAGCAAGAGGGAAGGTTCGAACACCGGGGAGCTGTTTTTT
.	.	TRBJ1-3	TRBV6-6	CASSSHRGRAGNTIYF	TGTGCCAGCAGTTCCCACCGCGGCAGGGCTGGAAACACCATATATTTT
.	.	TRBJ1-3	TRBV9	CASSVGDGNTIYF	TGTGCCAGCAGCGTAGGGGATGGAAACACCATATATTTT
.	TRBD2	TRBJ2-7	TRBV4-3	CASSQEAIQASGETYEQYF	TGCGCCAGCAGCCAAGAGGCCATCCAGGCTAGCGGGGAAACCTACGAGCAGTACTTC
.	.	TRBJ1-4	TRBV7-9	CASSPRGTQEGKLFF	TGTGCCAGCAGCCCGAGGGGGACGCAAGAGGGAAAACTGTTTTTT
.	.	TRBJ2-1	TRBV5-1	CASSVGLPINEQFF	TGCGCCAGCAGCGTGGGACTGCCTATAAATGAGCAGTTCTTC
.	.	TRBJ2-7	TRBV10-1	CASSDIRQTPYEQYF	TGCGCCAGCAGTGACATCCGGCAGACTCCCTACGAGCAGTACTTC
.	.	TRBJ1-4	TRBV28	CASRDYEKLFF	TGTGCCAGCAGGGACTATGAAAAACTGTTTTTT
.	.	TRBJ1-5	TRBV7-2	CASSLSSNQPQHF	TGTGCCAGCAGCTTATCGTCTAATCAGCCCCAGCATTTT
few	.	TRBJ1-5	TRBV14	CASSISDRSSNQPQHF	TGTGCCAGCAGCATAAGCGACAGATCGAGCAATCAGCCCCAGCATTTT
.	TRBD1	TRBJ2-5	TRBV11-2	CASSLGQGQETQYF	TGTGCCAGCAGCTTGGGACAGGGTCAAGAGACCCAGTACTTC
.	.	TRBJ2-1	TRBV7-2	CASSLAGGTYNEQFF	TGTGCCAGCAGCTTAGCGGGGGGAACCTACAATGAGCAGTTCTTC
.	.	TRBJ1-2	TRBV18	CASSPSNSDDYGYTF	TGTGCCAGCTCACCAAGTAACAGCGACGACTATGGCTACACCTTC
.	TRBD2	TRBJ2-1	TRBV18	CASSNLGTSSYNEQFF	TGTGCCAGCTCAAACTTAGGGACTAGCTCCTACAATGAGCAGTTCTTC
.	.	TRBJ1-4	TRBV7-9	CASSLAGGDEKLFF	TGTGCCAGCAGCTTAGCAGGGGGAGATGAAAAACTGTTTTTT
.	TRBD2	TRBJ2-3	TRBV19	CASSRTLAGVTDTQYF	TGTGCCAGTAGTAGGACCCTAGCGGGAGTAACAGATACGCAGTATTTT
.	TRBD1	TRBJ2-7	TRBV27	CASSLGTGYHTYEQYF	TGTGCCAGCAGTTTGGGGACAGGCTACCACACCTACGAGCAGTACTTC
few	.	TRBJ2-3	TRBV7-2	CASSLGPEQDTQYF	TGTGCCAGCAGCTTAGGTCCCGAACAGGATACGCAGTATTTT
.	TRBD1	TRBJ1-2	TRBV27	CASSLRQGANGYTF	TGTGCCAGCAGTTTAAGACAGGGGGCGAACGGCTACACCTTC
once	.	TRBJ1-6	TRBV4-2	CASSLETDPVFPLHF	TGTGCCAGCAGCCTAGAGACAGACCCGGTGTTTCCCCTCCACTTT
.	.	TRBJ1-6	TRBV19	CASSMIQPRDNSPLHF	TGTGCCAGTAGTATGATACAGCCTAGAGATAATTCACCCCTCCACTTT
.	TRBD1	TRBJ2-7	TRBV14	CASSFRTGNEQYF	TGTGCCAGCAGCTTCAGGACAGGGAACGAGCAGTACTTC